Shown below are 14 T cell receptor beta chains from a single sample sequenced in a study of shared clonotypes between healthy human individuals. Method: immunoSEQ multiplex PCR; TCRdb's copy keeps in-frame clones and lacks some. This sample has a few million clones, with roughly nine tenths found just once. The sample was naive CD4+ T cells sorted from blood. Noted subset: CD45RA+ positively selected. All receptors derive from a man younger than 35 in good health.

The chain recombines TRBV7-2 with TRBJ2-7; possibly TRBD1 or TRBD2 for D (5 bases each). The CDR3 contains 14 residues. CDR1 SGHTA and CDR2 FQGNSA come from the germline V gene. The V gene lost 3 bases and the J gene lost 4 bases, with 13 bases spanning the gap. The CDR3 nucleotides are TGTGCCAGCAGCTTCTCCGGGACCTTATACGAGCAGTACTTC. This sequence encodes CASSFSGTLYEQYF.

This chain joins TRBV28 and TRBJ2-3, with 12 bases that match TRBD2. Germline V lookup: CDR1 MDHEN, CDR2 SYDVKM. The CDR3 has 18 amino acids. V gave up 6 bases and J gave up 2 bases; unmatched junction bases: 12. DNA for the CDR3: TGTGCCAGCAGCCCAAGACTAGCGGGGGCTCGTTACACAGATACGCAGTATTTT. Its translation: CASSPRLAGARYTDTQYF. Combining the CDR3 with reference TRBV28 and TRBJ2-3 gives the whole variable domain DVKVTQSSRYLVKRTGEKVFLECVQDMDHENMFWYRQDPGLGLRLIYFSYDVKMKEKGDIPEGYSVSREKKERFSLILESASTNQTSMYLCASSPRLAGARYTDTQYFGPGTRLTVL.

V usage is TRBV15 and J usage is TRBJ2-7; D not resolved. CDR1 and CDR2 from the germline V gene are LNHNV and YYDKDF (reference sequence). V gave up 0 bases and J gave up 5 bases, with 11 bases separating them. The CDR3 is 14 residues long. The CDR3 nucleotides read TGTGCCACCAGCAGAGAAGGTGGGCGAAACGAGCAGTACTTC. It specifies CATSREGGRNEQYF.

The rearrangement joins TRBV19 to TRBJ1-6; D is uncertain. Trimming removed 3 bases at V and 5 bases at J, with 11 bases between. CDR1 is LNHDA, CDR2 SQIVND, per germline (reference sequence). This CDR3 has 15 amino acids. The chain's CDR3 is CASSISHENNSPLHF. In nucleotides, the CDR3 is TGTGCCAGTAGTATTAGCCATGAGAATAATTCACCCCTCCACTTT.

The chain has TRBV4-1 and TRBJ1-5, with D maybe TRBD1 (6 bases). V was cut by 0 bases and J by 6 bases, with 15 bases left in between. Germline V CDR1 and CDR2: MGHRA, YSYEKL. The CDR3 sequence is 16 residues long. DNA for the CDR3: TGCGCCAGCAGCCAAGAAGGGGGTGTAGGAAGTCAGCCCCAGCATTTT. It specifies CASSQEGGVGSQPQHF.

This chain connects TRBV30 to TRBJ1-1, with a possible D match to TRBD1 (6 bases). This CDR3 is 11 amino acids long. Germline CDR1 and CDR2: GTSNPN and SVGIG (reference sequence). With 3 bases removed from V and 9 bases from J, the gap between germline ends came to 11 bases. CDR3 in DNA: TGTGCCTGGAGGAGGGGGGACCAAGCTTTCTTT. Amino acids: CAWRRGDQAFF.

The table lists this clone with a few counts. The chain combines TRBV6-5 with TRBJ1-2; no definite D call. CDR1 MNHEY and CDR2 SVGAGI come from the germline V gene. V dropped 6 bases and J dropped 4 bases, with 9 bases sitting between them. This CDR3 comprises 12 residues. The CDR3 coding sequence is TGTGCCAGCAGCGAAAATTCCTATGGCTACACCTTC. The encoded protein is CASSENSYGYTF.

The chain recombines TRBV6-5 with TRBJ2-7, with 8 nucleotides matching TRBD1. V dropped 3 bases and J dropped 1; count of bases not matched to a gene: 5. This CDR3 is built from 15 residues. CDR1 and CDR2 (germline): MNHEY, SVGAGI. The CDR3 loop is CASSYGQGRSYEQYF. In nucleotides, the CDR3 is TGTGCCAGCAGTTATGGACAGGGTCGGTCCTACGAGCAGTACTTC.

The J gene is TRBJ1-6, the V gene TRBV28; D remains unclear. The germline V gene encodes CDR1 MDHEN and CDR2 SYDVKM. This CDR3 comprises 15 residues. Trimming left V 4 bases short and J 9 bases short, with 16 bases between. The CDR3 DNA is TGTGCCAGCAGTTCGGGCGGTAGTGTCCGTTCACCCCTCCACTTT. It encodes CASSSGGSVRSPLHF.

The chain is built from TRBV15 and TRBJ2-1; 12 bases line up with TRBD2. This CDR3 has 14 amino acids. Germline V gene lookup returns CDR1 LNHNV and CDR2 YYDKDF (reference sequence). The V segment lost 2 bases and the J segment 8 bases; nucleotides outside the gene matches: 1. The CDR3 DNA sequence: TGTGCCACCAGCAGAAGACTAGCGGGAGATGAGCAGTTCTTC. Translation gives CATSRRLAGDEQFF.

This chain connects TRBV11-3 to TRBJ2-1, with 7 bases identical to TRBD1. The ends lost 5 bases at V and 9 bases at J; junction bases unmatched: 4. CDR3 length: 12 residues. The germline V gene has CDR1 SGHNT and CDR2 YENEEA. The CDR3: CASSGQDGEQFF. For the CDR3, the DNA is TGTGCCAGCAGCGGACAGGATGGTGAGCAGTTCTTC.

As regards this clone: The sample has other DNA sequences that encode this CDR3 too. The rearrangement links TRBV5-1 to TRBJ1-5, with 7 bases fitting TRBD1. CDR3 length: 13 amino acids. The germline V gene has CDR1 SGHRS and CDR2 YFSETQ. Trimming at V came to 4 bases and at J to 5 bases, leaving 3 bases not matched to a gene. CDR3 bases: TGCGCCAGCAGCCCCGACAGGGATCAGCCCCAGCATTTT. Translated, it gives CASSPDRDQPQHF.

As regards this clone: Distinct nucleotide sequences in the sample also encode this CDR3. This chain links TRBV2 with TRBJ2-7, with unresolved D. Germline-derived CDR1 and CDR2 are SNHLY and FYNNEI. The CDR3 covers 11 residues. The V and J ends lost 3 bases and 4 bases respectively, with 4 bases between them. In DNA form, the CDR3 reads TGTGCCAGCAGTGAGGAGTACGAGCAGTACTTC. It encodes CASSEEYEQYF.

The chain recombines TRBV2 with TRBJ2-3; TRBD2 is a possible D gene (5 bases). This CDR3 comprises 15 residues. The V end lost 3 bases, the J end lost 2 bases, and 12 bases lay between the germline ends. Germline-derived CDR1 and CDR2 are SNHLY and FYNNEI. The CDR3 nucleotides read TGTGCCAGCAGTGAGTCGGGGTTGGCCACAGATACGCAGTATTTT. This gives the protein CASSESGLATDTQYF.